This TCR beta chain is from a study of regulatory and conventional T cells in breast cancer. TCRdb reprocessed the PCR reads with MiXCR, giving one entry per CDR3 protein. Among 9,500 to 13,000 distinct CDR3 sequences listed, roughly 34% were seen once. A note on this clonotype: This may be a read error: a much more frequent sequence differs by one nucleotide.

Trimming stripped 3 bases from V and 1 base from J, with 3 bases between. The CDR3 is made up of 12 amino acids. Germline V lookup: CDR1 MDHEN, CDR2 SYDVKM. The TCR comes from a male donor in good health. V and J are TRBV28 and TRBJ1-1; no clear D. Material for sequencing was conventional T cells from blood. CDR3 nucleotides: TGTGCCAGCAGTTTGCCGAACACTGAAGCTTTCTTT. It encodes CASSLPNTEAFF.